A single TCR beta chain is shown here with its context. The CDR3 totals 11 residues. The V gene lost 5 bases and the J gene lost 6 bases, with 6 bases spanning the gap. The V gene's germline CDR1 is SGHDT and CDR2 YYEEEE. The method was immunoSEQ multiplex PCR; TCRdb's version includes in-frame clones alone and lacks a portion of them. The table has 65,000 to 90,000 clones, about 92% seen once. This record belongs to a study of technical replicates of blood from several donors. This TCR was recovered from a human donor in good health. The chain employs TRBV5-6 and TRBJ2-1, with D uncertain. Sequencing input: T cells isolated from PBMCs. CDR3 protein: CASSPGNEQFF. The CDR3, as DNA: TGTGCCAGCAGTCCGGGCAATGAGCAGTTCTTC. Using reference TRBV5-6 and TRBJ2-1 for the parts outside the CDR3, the full variable domain is DAGVTQSPTHLIKTRGQQVTLRCSPKSGHDTVSWYQQALGQGPQFIFQYYEEEERQRGNFPDRFSGHQFPNYSSELNVNALLLGDSALYLCASSPGNEQFFGPGTRLTVL.